Following are 17 T cell receptor beta chains from one sample sequenced in a study of PD-L1 blockade in urothelial cancer. Regarding time point: peripheral blood 6 weeks after treatment start. Only in-frame clones appear in the TCRdb table, and some are missing; sequencing was by immunoSEQ multiplex PCR. The sample shows fewer than 30,000 clones, 84% of them seen only once. Sequencing was performed on PBMCs, taken around atezolizumab (anti-PD-L1) treatment. The receptors shown here come from a man between 65 and 85 years old with urothelial cancer.

This chain's CDR3 is CASSAGTGTEAFF. Written as DNA, the CDR3 is TGTGCCAGCTCAGCGGGCACGGGCACTGAAGCTTTCTTT. The chain links TRBV18 to TRBJ1-1; D remains ambiguous. V was trimmed by 5 bases and J by 4 bases, leaving 11 bases between them. This CDR3 has 13 residues. Germline lookup yields CDR1 KGHSH and CDR2 LQKENI.

V and J are TRBV28 and TRBJ1-3, with unresolved D. The CDR3 is made up of 14 amino acids. The ends were cut back, 5 bases at V and 0 bases at J, with 8 bases in the middle. Germline assignment: CDR1 MDHEN and CDR2 SYDVKM. This CDR3 reads CASSTRHSGNTIYF. The CDR3, as DNA: TGTGCCAGCAGTACCCGACACTCTGGAAACACCATATATTTT.

The V gene is TRBV6-1, the J gene TRBJ1-2, with D possibly TRBD1 on 5 matching bases. CDR3 length: 14 amino acids. Germline CDR1 reads MNHNS; CDR2 reads SASEGT. Trimming pared 6 bases from V and 7 bases from J, leaving 18 bases between. The CDR3 DNA reads TGTGCCAGCAGGGATCCGGGGGACTATTTTGGCTACACCTTC. It codes for CASRDPGDYFGYTF.

V is TRBV7-6 and J is TRBJ2-7; 7 bases match TRBD1. CDR3 size: 13 residues. Germline CDR1 and CDR2: SGHVS and FNYEAQ. V shed 4 bases, J shed 6 bases, and the junction held 6 bases outside the gene matches. The CDR3 loop reads CASSSTGSAEQYF. The CDR3 DNA reads as TGTGCCAGCAGCTCGACAGGGTCAGCCGAGCAGTACTTC.

V gene TRBV5-4 combines with J gene TRBJ2-3, with a weak D call TRBD1 (5 bases). V lost 1 base and J lost 1, with 13 bases in between. This CDR3 contains 16 residues. Germline loops: CDR1 SGHNT, CDR2 YYREEE (reference sequence). The CDR3 region has the DNA TGTGCCAGCAGCTTGCAAAGGGGATTTGGCACAGATACGCAGTATTTT. Its translation: CASSLQRGFGTDTQYF.

The J gene is TRBJ2-7, the V gene TRBV5-5, with 7 bases fitting TRBD1. This CDR3 has 13 amino acids. Germline CDR1 reads SGHKS; CDR2 reads YYEKEE (reference sequence). The junction had 2 bases not matched to a gene; V was cut back by 4 bases and J by 1 base. CDR3 protein: CASSATGSYEQYF. The CDR3 DNA reads TGTGCCAGCAGCGCGACAGGGTCCTACGAGCAGTACTTC.

The V call is TRBV4-1, the J call TRBJ1-4; the D gene is possibly TRBD1 (5 bases). Germline V gene lookup returns CDR1 MGHRA and CDR2 YSYEKL. CDR3 length: 17 amino acids. V was clipped by 2 bases and J by 7 bases, with 20 bases between them. CDR3 residues: CASSQFHLVGRGEKLFF. The CDR3 DNA follows: TGCGCCAGCAGCCAATTCCATTTGGTGGGGCGGGGTGAAAAACTGTTTTTT.

The V and J genes are TRBV6-5 and TRBJ2-3, with D perhaps TRBD2 (5 bases). The CDR3 has 14 residues. Per germline, CDR1 MNHEY and CDR2 SVGAGI. The V end lost 5 bases, the J end lost 0 bases, and 9 bases lay between the germline ends. Here the CDR3 reads CASSPRESTDTQYF. Written as DNA, the CDR3 is TGTGCCAGCAGTCCTCGGGAAAGCACAGATACGCAGTATTTT.

The chain is built from TRBV2 and TRBJ1-2; TRBD1 aligns across 9 bases. CDR1 and CDR2 (germline): SNHLY, FYNNEI. The CDR3 has 13 residues. V dropped 3 bases and J dropped 8; count of bases not matched to a gene: 4. CDR3 in amino acids: CASSEDRGRGYTF. CDR3 nucleotide sequence: TGTGCCAGCAGTGAGGACAGGGGCCGGGGCTACACCTTC.

This clone counts as medium-sized (0.01 to 0.1%). V usage is TRBV7-9 and J usage is TRBJ2-7, with D perhaps matching TRBD2 (6 bases). The CDR3 is made up of 16 amino acids. The germline V gene encodes CDR1 SEHNR and CDR2 FQNEAQ (reference sequence). V gave up 4 bases and J gave up 6 bases, with 22 bases separating them. The CDR3 here is CASSSLLGTGPLEQYF. For the CDR3, the DNA is TGTGCCAGCAGCTCCCTTCTCGGGACTGGCCCCCTCGAGCAGTACTTC.

This chain connects TRBV30 to TRBJ2-5; a possible D gene is TRBD1 (6 bases). There are 15 residues in the CDR3. CDR1 GTSNPN and CDR2 SVGIG come from the germline V gene (reference sequence). Trimming cost V 2 bases and J 2 bases, with 15 bases left between them. CDR3 region: CAWSSARGRQETQYF. CDR3 coding DNA: TGTGCCTGGAGTAGCGCGAGGGGGAGACAAGAGACCCAGTACTTC.

This clone showed up just a few times. The chain links TRBV4-2 to TRBJ1-5; no reliable D call. The V end lost 0 bases, the J end lost 0 bases, and 6 bases lay between the germline ends. CDR1 is LGHNA and CDR2 is YNFKEQ in the germline V gene. The CDR3 sequence is 15 residues long. This chain's CDR3 is CASSQDSLSNQPQHF. DNA of the CDR3: TGTGCCAGCAGCCAAGATTCCCTTAGCAATCAGCCCCAGCATTTT.

The chain recombines TRBV28 with TRBJ1-5; a weak D match, TRBD1 (6 bases). V lost 5 bases, J lost 4 bases, and 12 bases lay in between. Germline V gene data show CDR1 as MDHEN and CDR2 as SYDVKM. CDR3 length: 14 residues. The CDR3 DNA sequence: TGTGCCAGCAGTCTATTACAGGGAAATCAGCCCCAGCATTTT. It codes for CASSLLQGNQPQHF.

This clone was observed a few times. The chain uses TRBV7-3 and TRBJ2-4, with a tentative D call TRBD1 (5 bases). V lost 1 base and J lost 7, with 8 bases in between. The CDR3 has 13 amino acids. Germline CDR1 and CDR2: SGHTA and FQGTGA. The chain's CDR3 is CASSLSPGNIQYF. The CDR3 nucleotides read TGTGCCAGCAGCTTAAGCCCAGGGAACATTCAGTACTTC.

V and J are TRBV5-6 and TRBJ2-5, with D perhaps matching TRBD2 (5 bases). The CDR3 consists of 15 residues. From germline, CDR1 is SGHDT and CDR2 YYEEEE. The V end lost 0 bases, the J end lost 4 bases, and 13 bases lay between the germline ends. The CDR3 nucleotides read TGTGCCAGCAGCTTGGCGCAGTCCAGCGGAGAGACCCAGTACTTC. Its translation is CASSLAQSSGETQYF.

V and J are TRBV7-9 and TRBJ2-1, with 8 bases identical to TRBD2. Germline CDR1 is SEHNR and CDR2 is FQNEAQ (reference sequence). After removal of 5 bases from V and 2 bases from J, the junction contained 2 bases not matched to a gene. The CDR3 has 14 amino acids. The CDR3 coding sequence is TGTGCCAGCAGCCGCGGGGGGCCCTACAATGAGCAGTTCTTC. Translating it yields CASSRGGPYNEQFF.

The chain carries TRBV2 and TRBJ2-3; TRBD2 agrees at 10 bases. Germline CDR1 reads SNHLY; CDR2 reads FYNNEI. V gave up 4 bases and J gave up 4 bases; unmatched junction bases: 11. This CDR3 comprises 17 residues. The CDR3 is CASSVIGLAGVADTQYF. In DNA form, the CDR3 reads TGTGCCAGCAGTGTGATTGGGCTAGCGGGAGTGGCAGATACGCAGTATTTT.